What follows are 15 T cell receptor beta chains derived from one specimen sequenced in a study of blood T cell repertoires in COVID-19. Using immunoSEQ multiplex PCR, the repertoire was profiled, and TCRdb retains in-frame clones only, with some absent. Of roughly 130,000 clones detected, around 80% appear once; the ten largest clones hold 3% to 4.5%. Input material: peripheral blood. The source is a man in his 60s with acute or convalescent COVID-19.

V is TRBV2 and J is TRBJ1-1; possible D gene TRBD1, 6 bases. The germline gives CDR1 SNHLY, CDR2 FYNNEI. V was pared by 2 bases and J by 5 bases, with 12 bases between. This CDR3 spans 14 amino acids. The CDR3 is CASSERGGWTEAFF. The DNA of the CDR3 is TGTGCCAGCAGTGAACGAGGGGGATGGACTGAAGCTTTCTTT.

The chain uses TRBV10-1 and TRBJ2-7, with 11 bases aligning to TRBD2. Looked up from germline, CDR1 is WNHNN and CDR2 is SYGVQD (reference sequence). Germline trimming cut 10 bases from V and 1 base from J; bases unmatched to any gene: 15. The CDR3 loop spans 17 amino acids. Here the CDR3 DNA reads TGCGCCACCCGGGGGACTAGCGGACCAACCAGATCCTACGAGCAGTACTTC. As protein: CATRGTSGPTRSYEQYF.

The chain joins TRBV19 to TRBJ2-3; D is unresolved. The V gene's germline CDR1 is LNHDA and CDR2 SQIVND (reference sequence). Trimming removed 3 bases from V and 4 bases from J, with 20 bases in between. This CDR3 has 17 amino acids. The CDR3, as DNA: TGTGCCAGTAGTATCACGATCGACACAACCCCCGCAGATACGCAGTATTTT. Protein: CASSITIDTTPADTQYF. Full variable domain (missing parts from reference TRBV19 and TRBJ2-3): DGGITQSPKYLFRKEGQNVTLSCEQNLNHDAMYWYRQDPGQGLRLIYYSQIVNDFQKGDIAEGYSVSREKKESFPLTVTSAQKNPTAFYLCASSITIDTTPADTQYFGPGTRLTVL.

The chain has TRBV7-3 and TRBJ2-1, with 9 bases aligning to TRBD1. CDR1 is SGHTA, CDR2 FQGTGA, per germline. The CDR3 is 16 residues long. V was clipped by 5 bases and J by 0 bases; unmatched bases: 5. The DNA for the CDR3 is TGTGCCAGCAGCCCGCGGACAGGGGACTCCTACAATGAGCAGTTCTTC. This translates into CASSPRTGDSYNEQFF. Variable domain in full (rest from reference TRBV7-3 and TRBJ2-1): GAGVSQTPSNKVTEKGKYVELRCDPISGHTALYWYRQSLGQGPEFLIYFQGTGAADDSGLPNDRFFAVRPEGSVSTLKIQRTERGDSAVYLCASSPRTGDSYNEQFFGPGTRLTVL.

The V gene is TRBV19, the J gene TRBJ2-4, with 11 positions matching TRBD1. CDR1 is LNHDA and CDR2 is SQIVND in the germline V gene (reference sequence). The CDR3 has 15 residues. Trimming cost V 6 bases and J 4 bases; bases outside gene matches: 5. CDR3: CASSPGTGGKNIQYF. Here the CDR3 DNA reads TGTGCCAGTAGCCCCGGGACAGGGGGTAAAAACATTCAGTACTTC.

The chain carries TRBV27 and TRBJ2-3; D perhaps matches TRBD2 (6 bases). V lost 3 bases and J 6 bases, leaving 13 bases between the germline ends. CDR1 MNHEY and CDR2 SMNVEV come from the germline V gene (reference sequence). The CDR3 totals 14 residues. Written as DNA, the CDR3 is TGTGCCAGCAGTTTGAGGGGACTGTGGGATACGCAGTATTTT. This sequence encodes CASSLRGLWDTQYF.

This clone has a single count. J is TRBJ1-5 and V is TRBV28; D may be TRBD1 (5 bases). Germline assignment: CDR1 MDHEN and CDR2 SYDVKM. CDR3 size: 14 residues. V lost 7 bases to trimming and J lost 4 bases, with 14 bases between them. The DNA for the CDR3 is TGTGCCAGCACCCCGGGGGATGCAAATCAGCCCCAGCATTTT. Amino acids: CASTPGDANQPQHF.

CDR3 sequence (DNA): TGTGCCAGTAGTCCCCGAGGGGTAGCGGGAGTTGGATCAGACAATGAGCAGTTCTTC. Residues: CASSPRGVAGVGSDNEQFF. This rearrangement joins TRBV19 to TRBJ2-1; 9 nucleotides line up with TRBD2. V trimming: 5 bases; J trimming: 5 bases; junction bases outside the gene matches: 19. This CDR3 comprises 19 residues. In germline, CDR1 is LNHDA, CDR2 SQIVND (reference sequence).

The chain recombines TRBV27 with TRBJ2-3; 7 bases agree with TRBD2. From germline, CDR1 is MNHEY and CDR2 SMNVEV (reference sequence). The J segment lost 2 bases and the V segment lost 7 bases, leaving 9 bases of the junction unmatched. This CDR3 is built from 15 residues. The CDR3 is CASTYGLGATDTQYF. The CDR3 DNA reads TGTGCCAGCACATACGGACTAGGGGCCACAGATACGCAGTATTTT.

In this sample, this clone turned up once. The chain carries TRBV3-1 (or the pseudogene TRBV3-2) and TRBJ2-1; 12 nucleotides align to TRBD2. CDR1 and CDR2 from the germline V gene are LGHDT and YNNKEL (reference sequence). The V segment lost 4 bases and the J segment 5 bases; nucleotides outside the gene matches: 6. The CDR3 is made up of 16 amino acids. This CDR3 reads CASSPSSGGGNNEQFF. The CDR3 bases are TGTGCCAGCAGCCCCTCTAGCGGGGGGGGGAACAATGAGCAGTTCTTC.

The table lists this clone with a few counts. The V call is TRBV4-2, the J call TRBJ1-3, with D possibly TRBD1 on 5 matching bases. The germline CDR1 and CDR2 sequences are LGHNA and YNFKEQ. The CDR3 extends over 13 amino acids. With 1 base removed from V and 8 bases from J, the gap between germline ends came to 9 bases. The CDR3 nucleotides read TGTGCCAGCAGCCAAGGGCCGGGGGACACCATATATTTT. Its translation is CASSQGPGDTIYF.

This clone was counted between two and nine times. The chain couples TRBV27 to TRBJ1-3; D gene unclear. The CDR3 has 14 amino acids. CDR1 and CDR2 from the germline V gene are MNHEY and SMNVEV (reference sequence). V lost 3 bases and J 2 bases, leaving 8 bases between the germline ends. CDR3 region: CASSFLGPGNTIYF. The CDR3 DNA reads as TGTGCCAGCAGTTTCCTTGGCCCTGGAAACACCATATATTTT.

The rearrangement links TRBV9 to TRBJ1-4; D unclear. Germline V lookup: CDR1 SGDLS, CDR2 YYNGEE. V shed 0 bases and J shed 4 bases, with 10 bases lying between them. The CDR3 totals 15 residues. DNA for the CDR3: TGTGCCAGCAGCGTAGTGGGCGGGAATAATGAAAAACTGTTTTTT. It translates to CASSVVGGNNEKLFF.

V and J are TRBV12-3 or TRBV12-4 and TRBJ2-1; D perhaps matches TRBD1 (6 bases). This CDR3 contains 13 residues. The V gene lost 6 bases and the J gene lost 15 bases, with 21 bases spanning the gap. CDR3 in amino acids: CASSIGGGQILFF. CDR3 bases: TGTGCCAGCAGCATAGGAGGAGGACAGATCTTGTTCTTC.

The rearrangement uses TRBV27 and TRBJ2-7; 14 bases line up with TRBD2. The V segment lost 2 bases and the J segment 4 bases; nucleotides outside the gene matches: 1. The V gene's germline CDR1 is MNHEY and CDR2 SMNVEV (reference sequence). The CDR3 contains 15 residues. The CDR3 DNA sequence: TGTGCCAGCAGTTTAGGGACTAGCGGGAGTTACGAGCAGTACTTC. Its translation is CASSLGTSGSYEQYF.